The 12 T cell receptor beta chains below all came from one sample that was sequenced in a study of blood T cell repertoires in COVID-19. The method was immunoSEQ multiplex PCR; TCRdb's version includes in-frame clones alone and lacks a portion of them. The table shows about 340,000 clones, with 85% to 90% occurring only once. What was sequenced was peripheral blood. The receptor set was obtained from a woman aged 65 to 85 with COVID-19, enrolled during active disease.

J is TRBJ1-1 and V is TRBV7-8; no reliable D call. V lost 0 bases to trimming and J lost 7 bases, with 6 bases between them. CDR3 length: 12 amino acids. CDR1 and CDR2 from the germline V gene are SGHVS and FQNEAQ. The CDR3, as DNA: TGTGCCAGCAGCTTAGCAGACTTTGAAGCTTTCTTT. Translating it yields CASSLADFEAFF.

V gene TRBV18 combines with J gene TRBJ1-1; D is unresolved. This CDR3 has 13 residues. CDR1 KGHSH and CDR2 LQKENI come from the germline V gene. Between the trimmed V and J ends, which lost 0 bases and 1 base, there was a span of 3 bases. The CDR3 DNA sequence: TGTGCCAGCTCACCACCCAGGAACACTGAAGCTTTCTTT. Its protein is CASSPPRNTEAFF. Combining the CDR3 with reference TRBV18 and TRBJ1-1 gives the whole variable domain NAGVMQNPRHLVRRRGQEARLRCSPMKGHSHVYWYRQLPEEGLKFMVYLQKENIIDESGMPKERFSAEFPKEGPSILRIQQVVRGDSAAYFCASSPPRNTEAFFGQGTRLTVV.

This chain joins TRBV9 and TRBJ2-1; no clear D gene. The CDR3 is 14 residues long. Germline V gene lookup returns CDR1 SGDLS and CDR2 YYNGEE. The V end lost 3 bases, the J end lost 7 bases, and 14 bases lay between the germline ends. CDR3 DNA: TGTGCCAGCAGCGCCCCGGGTGTTGGGAATGAGCAGTTCTTC. Its protein product is CASSAPGVGNEQFF.

This clone turned up a few times. The gene calls are TRBV6-5 and TRBJ1-5; the match to TRBD1 covers 7 bases. The length of the CDR3 is 14 residues. With V trimmed by 6 bases and J by 2 bases, 4 bases remained unmatched. CDR1 and CDR2 (germline): MNHEY, SVGAGI. In DNA, the CDR3 is TGTGCCAGCAGGCCCACAGGGGGCAATCAGCCCCAGCATTTT. Translation: CASRPTGGNQPQHF.

V is TRBV5-4 and J is TRBJ2-2, with TRBD1 matching 9 bases. V dropped 3 bases and J dropped 5; count of bases not matched to a gene: 5. The CDR3 runs to 15 residues. The V gene's germline CDR1 is SGHNT and CDR2 YYREEE (reference sequence). The CDR3 is CASSSQGALTGELFF. The CDR3 bases are TGTGCCAGCAGCTCACAGGGGGCCCTGACCGGGGAGCTGTTTTTT. Full variable domain (rest looked up from reference TRBV5-4 and TRBJ2-2): ETGVTQSPTHLIKTRGQQVTLRCSSQSGHNTVSWYQQALGQGPQFIFQYYREEENGRGNFPPRFSGLQFPNYSSELNVNALELDDSALYLCASSSQGALTGELFFGEGSRLTVL.

With respect to this clone: The identical CDR3 is also encoded by other nucleotide sequences in the sample. The chain is built from TRBV7-2 and TRBJ2-7; the match to TRBD2 covers 7 bases. V lost 1 base and J lost 3; bases outside the gene matches: 3. The CDR3 has 14 residues. The germline gives CDR1 SGHTA, CDR2 FQGNSA. The CDR3 DNA reads TGTGCCAGCAGCTTAGGTGGGGGGGTCTACGAGCAGTACTTC. Its translation: CASSLGGGVYEQYF.

The chain recombines TRBV7-2 with TRBJ2-5; TRBD1 might be the D (7 bases). Germline CDR1 SGHTA, CDR2 FQGNSA. The ends were cut back, 7 bases at V and 5 bases at J, with 20 bases in the middle. This CDR3 contains 15 residues. The DNA for the CDR3 is TGTGCCAGCACCCCTGGAGGGGGCGAACGGGAGACCCAGTACTTC. Translating it yields CASTPGGGERETQYF.

This clone was observed a single time. The rearrangement uses TRBV7-9 and TRBJ1-1; D is unclear. The CDR3 sequence is 11 residues long. Germline V lookup: CDR1 SEHNR, CDR2 FQNEAQ (reference sequence). Trimming cost V 5 bases and J 8 bases, with 9 bases left between them. The DNA for the CDR3 is TGTGCCAGCAGCCGCGGGTCGGAAGCTTTCTTT. Its translation is CASSRGSEAFF.

This clone appeared once. The rearrangement joins TRBV4-2 to TRBJ1-3; D is ambiguous. Germline assignment: CDR1 LGHNA and CDR2 YNFKEQ. The CDR3 is 14 residues long. V lost 0 bases to trimming and J lost 8 bases, with 11 bases between them. The CDR3 DNA reads TGTGCCAGCAGCCAAGATTCCGAGGTCGACACCATATATTTT. Amino acids: CASSQDSEVDTIYF.

This clone was detected only a few times. The CDR3 coding sequence is TGTGCCAGCAGCTCATGGACAGGCAATTTCCAGCAGTACTTC. This sequence encodes CASSSWTGNFQQYF. This chain joins TRBV3-1 (or the pseudogene TRBV3-2) and TRBJ2-7; 7 bases match TRBD1. CDR3 length equals 14 residues. The germline gives CDR1 LGHDT, CDR2 YNNKEL (reference sequence). V was clipped by 5 bases and J by 8 bases; unmatched bases: 12.

A single count supports this clone. This chain joins TRBV5-1 and TRBJ2-6, with TRBD1 matching over 8 bases. CDR1 and CDR2 (germline): SGHRS, YFSETQ. CDR3 length equals 18 residues. The junction had 8 bases not matched to a gene; V was cut back by 2 bases and J by 1 base. CDR3 sequence reads: CASSFSGTGESGANVLTF. CDR3 DNA: TGCGCCAGCAGCTTCAGTGGGACAGGCGAGTCTGGGGCCAACGTCCTGACTTTC.

The J gene is TRBJ2-1, the V gene TRBV5-1, with TRBD1 matching over 10 bases. The CDR3 spans 17 residues. With 5 bases clipped from V and 4 bases from J, the junction kept 12 bases outside the gene matches. Per the germline V gene, CDR1 is SGHRS and CDR2 is YFSETQ. CDR3 nucleotides: TGCGCCAGCAGGAGCCGGGACAGGGGTTATCTTTACAATGAGCAGTTCTTC. It specifies CASRSRDRGYLYNEQFF.